The 28 T cell receptor beta chains presented below share a single source sample, sequenced in a study of blood T cells in healthy people across ages. Using a J-beta primer mix together with a sample-barcoded 5' primer, a second PCR was run for about 6 to 11 cycles. TCRdb reprocessed the 5' RACE reads with MiXCR, giving one entry per CDR3 protein. The sample holds about 900,000 distinct CDR3 sequences; roughly 52% are singletons and the top ten take roughly an eighth. The sequenced sample was blood. Receptors originate from a young man in good health.

In regard to this clonotype: One end of the junction varies from germline; a read error may be responsible. The genes are TRBV7-2 and TRBJ2-4; D remains ambiguous. Germline CDR1 is SGHTA and CDR2 is FQGNSA. This CDR3 is 15 amino acids long. The CDR3 is CDSSFYGPGQNIQYF. As DNA, the CDR3 is TGTGACAGCAGCTTCTACGGACCCGGCCAAAACATTCAGTACTTC.

This chain uses TRBV20-1 with TRBJ2-4; TRBD2 aligns across 16 bases. The CDR3 is 18 amino acids. CDR1 DFQATT and CDR2 SNEGSKA come from the germline V gene (reference sequence). V shed 5 bases and J 2 bases; nucleotides not matched to a gene: 9. The CDR3 sequence: CSAATGTSGGASKNIQYF. DNA for the CDR3: TGCAGTGCTGCTACCGGGACTAGCGGGGGGGCATCCAAAAACATTCAGTACTTC.

This clonotype was observed a handful of times. The chain joins TRBV4-2 to TRBJ2-5; no clear D. The V end lost 1 base, the J end lost 6 bases, and 9 bases lay between the germline ends. Germline V gene sequence: CDR1 LGHNA, CDR2 YNFKEQ. The CDR3 has 13 amino acids. DNA for the CDR3: TGTGCCAGCAGCCAAGGCCTTAGCCAGACCCAGTACTTC. Translation: CASSQGLSQTQYF.

This rearrangement joins TRBV2 to TRBJ1-5, with 9 bases matching TRBD1. The CDR3 extends over 14 amino acids. CDR1 and CDR2 from the germline V gene are SNHLY and FYNNEI. The ends lost 7 bases at V and 6 bases at J; junction bases unmatched: 7. Here the CDR3 DNA reads TGTGCCAGCACCGTACAGGGGGCAGCTCAGCCCCAGCATTTT. Translated, it gives CASTVQGAAQPQHF.

This clonotype came up a few times. The gene calls are TRBV6-2 or TRBV6-3 and TRBJ2-3, with D perhaps matching TRBD1 or TRBD2 (5 bases each). The V end lost 7 bases, the J end lost 2 bases, and 13 bases lay between the germline ends. Looked up from germline, CDR1 is MNHEY and CDR2 is SVGEGT. CDR3 length: 14 residues. The CDR3 spells CASTTGLYTDTQYF. The CDR3 DNA reads TGTGCCAGCACCACGGGGCTTTACACAGATACGCAGTATTTT.

The rearrangement links TRBV20-1 to TRBJ2-7; TRBD2 agrees at 7 bases. The CDR3 has 15 residues. V was pared by 0 bases and J by 4 bases, with 9 bases of the junction left unmatched. Looked up from germline, CDR1 is DFQATT and CDR2 is SNEGSKA (reference sequence). For the CDR3, the DNA is TGCAGTGCTAGAGATAGACTAGCTCTAGCTTACGAGCAGTACTTC. Translated, it gives CSARDRLALAYEQYF.

This sequence joins TRBV9 and TRBJ2-7; D unresolved. The germline V and J ends were trimmed by 4 bases and 0 bases, with 8 bases remaining between them. The germline CDR1 and CDR2 sequences are SGDLS and YYNGEE. The CDR3 consists of 13 residues. This chain's CDR3 is CASSPQPSYEQYF. CDR3 bases: TGTGCCAGCAGCCCGCAGCCCTCCTACGAGCAGTACTTC. The complete variable domain, with remaining parts taken from reference TRBV9 and TRBJ2-7, reads DSGVTQTPKHLITATGQRVTLRCSPRSGDLSVYWYQQSLDQGLQFLIQYYNGEERAKGNILERFSAQQFPDLHSELNLSSLELGDSALYFCASSPQPSYEQYFGPGTRLTVT.

This clonotype has a handful of counts. The chain recombines TRBV4-1 with TRBJ1-1; unclear D gene. Germline loops: CDR1 MGHRA, CDR2 YSYEKL. The germline V and J ends were trimmed by 6 bases and 4 bases, with 18 bases remaining between them. The CDR3 runs to 15 residues. For the CDR3, the DNA is TGCGCCAGCAGTCCTCCCCCGTGGGTCGGCACTGAAGCTTTCTTT. It is translated as CASSPPPWVGTEAFF.

The rearrangement links TRBV29-1 to TRBJ2-2, with a tentative D call TRBD1 (6 bases). Trimming removed 6 bases at V and 3 bases at J, with 17 bases between. The CDR3 spans 15 residues. Germline CDR1 reads SQVTM; CDR2 reads ANQGSEA. The CDR3 DNA sequence: TGCAGCGTCATTCCCGGGACACTATACACCGGGGAGCTGTTTTTT. It yields the protein CSVIPGTLYTGELFF.

In its sample, this clonotype was seen many times. The CDR3 coding sequence is TGCGCCAGCAGCTTGGACGGGAGCACCACAGATACGCAGTATTTT. Protein sequence: CASSLDGSTTDTQYF. This chain links TRBV5-1 with TRBJ2-3; the D gene is possibly TRBD2 (6 bases). V gave up 0 bases and J gave up 2 bases, with 10 bases separating them. The CDR3 has 15 amino acids. The germline V gene encodes CDR1 SGHRS and CDR2 YFSETQ.

On this clonotype itself: The DNA is left out, because the CDR3 cannot be placed on it with certainty; the CDR3 is given as TCRdb lists it. This chain's CDR3 is CASSSSDRTGGAFF. The rearrangement links TRBV6-6 to TRBJ1-1; TRBD1, the table's D call, was not compared with the DNA. Germline loops: CDR1 MNHNY, CDR2 SVGAGI (reference sequence). The CDR3 is 14 residues long, counting both termini.

The chain links TRBV7-2 to TRBJ2-7; D unclear. The V and J ends lost 4 bases and 3 bases respectively, with 13 bases between them. The CDR3 sequence is 14 residues long. The germline V gene encodes CDR1 SGHTA and CDR2 FQGNSA. CDR3 sequence: CASSSPLGFYEQYF. CDR3 coding DNA: TGTGCCAGCAGCTCCCCGCTCGGGTTCTACGAGCAGTACTTC.

Only a few counts were recorded for this clonotype. The rearrangement joins TRBV4-3 to TRBJ2-7, with TRBD2 matching 7 bases. With 0 bases clipped from V and 5 bases from J, the junction kept 7 bases outside the gene matches. Germline values: CDR1 LGHNA, CDR2 YSLEER. The CDR3 spans 15 residues. CDR3 residues: CASSQDTSEYDEQYF. In DNA, the CDR3 is TGCGCCAGCAGCCAAGATACTAGCGAATATGACGAGCAGTACTTC.

Concerning this clonotype: Its ends do not fully match the called genes, so a read error is possible. The rearrangement links TRBV25-1 to TRBJ2-1, with no clear D. CDR1 is MGHDK, CDR2 SYGVNS, per germline. The CDR3 sequence is 13 residues long. The CDR3 region has the DNA TGTGCTAGCAGTGACCCCACCTACAATGAGCAGTTCTTC. Its translation: CASSDPTYNEQFF.

The genes are TRBV24-1 and TRBJ2-1, with D tentatively TRBD2 (5 bases). This CDR3 has 16 amino acids. The V end was cut by 1 base, the J end by 4 bases, with 13 bases between. CDR1 and CDR2 (germline): KGHDR, SFDVKD. The CDR3: CATSDFEAANYNEQFF. CDR3 bases: TGTGCCACCAGTGATTTCGAAGCGGCTAATTACAATGAGCAGTTCTTC.

This clonotype was seen only a few times. The CDR3 sequence is CASSGRSNYEQYF. CDR3 coding DNA: TGTGCCAGCAGTGGCAGGAGTAACTACGAGCAGTACTTC. The chain is built from TRBV4-2 and TRBJ2-7; no clear D gene. This CDR3 is built from 13 residues. The V gene lost 6 bases and the J gene lost 3 bases, with 12 bases spanning the gap. The germline V gene encodes CDR1 LGHNA and CDR2 YNFKEQ.

V and J are TRBV5-1 and TRBJ2-5; D is unresolved. Trimming removed 0 bases from V and 5 bases from J, with 8 bases in between. CDR1 SGHRS and CDR2 YFSETQ come from the germline V gene. The length of the CDR3 is 13 residues. CDR3 nucleotide sequence: TGCGCCAGCAGCTTGGATCTGGATGAGACCCAGTACTTC. Translated, it gives CASSLDLDETQYF. Full variable domain (missing parts from reference TRBV5-1 and TRBJ2-5): KAGVTQTPRYLIKTRGQQVTLSCSPISGHRSVSWYQQTPGQGLQFLFEYFSETQRNKGNFPGRFSGRQFSNSRSEMNVSTLELGDSALYLCASSLDLDETQYFGPGTRLLVL.

The chain is built from TRBV11-3 and TRBJ2-7, with D possibly TRBD2 on 6 matching bases. V gave up 5 bases and J gave up 6 bases, with 20 bases separating them. The CDR3 runs 15 residues. Germline V gene data show CDR1 as SGHNT and CDR2 as YENEEA. CDR3 DNA: TGTGCCAGCAGCCCCGGGACTGAAGCTCGGGGCGAGCAGTACTTC. This translates into CASSPGTEARGEQYF.

The DNA for the CDR3 is TGTGCCAGCAGCTTCGGGGACAGGGGTACTCACGAGCAGTACTTC. Its translation: CASSFGDRGTHEQYF. The V gene is TRBV7-6, the J gene TRBJ2-5, with 10 bases aligning to TRBD1. TRBJ2-7 matches the DNA end more closely, so the J call is doubtful. Germline CDR1 SGHVS, CDR2 FNYEAQ. This CDR3 region has 15 residues.

The sample holds a few counts of this clonotype. The chain links TRBV10-3 to TRBJ2-3; tentatively, D is TRBD1 or TRBD2 (5 bases each). The CDR3 is 15 amino acids. V was trimmed by 4 bases and J by 2 bases, leaving 13 bases between them. Germline loops: CDR1 ENHRY, CDR2 SYGVKD. CDR3 bases: TGTGCCATCAGTGGATGGGACGGTTCCACAGATACGCAGTATTTT. This codes for CAISGWDGSTDTQYF.

This clonotype turned up a few times. V gene TRBV4-2 combines with J gene TRBJ2-1; D possibly corresponds to TRBD2 (6 bases). The CDR3 totals 15 residues. V was clipped by 1 base and J by 2 bases, with 9 bases between them. The V gene's germline CDR1 is LGHNA and CDR2 YNFKEQ. CDR3: CASSQGREPYNEQFF. The DNA of the CDR3 is TGTGCCAGCAGCCAAGGCCGGGAGCCCTACAATGAGCAGTTCTTC.

This chain connects TRBV4-1 to TRBJ2-7, with D uncertain. The ends were cut back, 0 bases at V and 3 bases at J, with 12 bases in the middle. The germline CDR1 and CDR2 sequences are MGHRA and YSYEKL. CDR3 length: 15 residues. The CDR3 nucleotides read TGCGCCAGCAGCCAAGAATTCGCAGGTTACTACGAGCAGTACTTC. Translating it yields CASSQEFAGYYEQYF.

This clonotype was counted at least ten times. This chain joins TRBV2 and TRBJ1-6; 7 bases fit TRBD1. Per the germline V gene, CDR1 is SNHLY and CDR2 is FYNNEI. Trimming cost V 8 bases and J 7 bases; bases outside gene matches: 5. The length of the CDR3 is 13 residues. CDR3 residues: CASSEQGNSPLHF. As DNA, the CDR3 is TGTGCCAGCTCAGAACAGGGGAATTCACCCCTCCACTTT.

The chain uses TRBV18 and TRBJ2-1; D might be TRBD2 (5 bases). V shed 5 bases and J shed 3 bases, with 14 bases lying between them. CDR1 and CDR2 (germline): KGHSH, LQKENI. The CDR3 is 15 residues long. CDR3 coding DNA: TGTGCCAGCTCAGTTGCGGGCAGCCTCTACAATGAGCAGTTCTTC. Protein product: CASSVAGSLYNEQFF.

The chain joins TRBV12-3 or TRBV12-4 to TRBJ2-3; TRBD2 agrees at 10 bases. The CDR3 has 15 residues. With 3 bases clipped from V and 7 bases from J, the junction kept 7 bases outside the gene matches. The CDR3, as DNA: TGTGCCAGCAGTTTTACAGCGGGAGGGGGAAATACGCAGTATTTT. Translated, it gives CASSFTAGGGNTQYF.

CDR3: CASSQEAGTGLGGNTEAFF. DNA of the CDR3: TGCGCCAGCAGCCAAGAAGCCGGGACAGGGCTCGGGGGTAACACTGAAGCTTTCTTT. This rearrangement joins TRBV4-1 to TRBJ1-1; 9 bases match TRBD1. Per the germline V gene, CDR1 is MGHRA and CDR2 is YSYEKL. Unmatched junction bases numbered 13, after V lost 0 bases and J lost 2 bases. The CDR3 has 19 amino acids.

The chain joins TRBV30 to TRBJ1-1; 9 bases match TRBD1. From germline, CDR1 is GTSNPN and CDR2 SVGIG (reference sequence). CDR3 size: 14 residues. J gave up 5 bases and V 0 bases, and 4 bases lay outside the gene matches. The CDR3 DNA sequence: TGTGCCTGGAGTGTGGGGGGACAGGGAACTGAAGCTTTCTTT. It codes for CAWSVGGQGTEAFF.

The CDR3 here is CASSFEGQSNQPQHF. CDR3 coding DNA: TGTGCCAGCAGTTTCGAGGGACAGTCCAATCAGCCCCAGCATTTT. The chain carries TRBV27 and TRBJ1-5, with 7 bases matching TRBD1. This CDR3 spans 15 amino acids. Germline V CDR1 and CDR2: MNHEY, SMNVEV (reference sequence). The V segment lost 3 bases and the J segment 3 bases; nucleotides outside the gene matches: 5.